This T cell receptor (beta chain) stems from a study of blood T cell repertoires in COVID-19 (dated by TCRdb to 2018 to 2021). Some background on the complete study: The collaborator samples originated in the United States, Italy and Spain and spanned the acute and convalescent phases of COVID-19. The repertoires were made available in a free public database intended to serve as a resource for research on the immune response to SARS-CoV-2. HLA class I and class II types, where available, came from metadata supplied by the sample provider rather than from assay-based typing. Sample metadata almost always included a de-identified subject ID, COVID-19 status, age in years and sex. Deeply sampled blood TCRbeta repertoires from subjects exposed to, actively infected with, or recovered from COVID-19 were included in the dataset. The samples were drawn from two sources: the first 160 participants of the ongoing ImmuneRACE study, and 1,000 to 1,500 subjects contributed by 6 global collaborators. The prospective study material was composed of cDNA or gDNA derived from T cells, B-cell-depleted T cells, or PBMCs.

Per the germline V gene, SQVTM is the CDR1 and ANQGSEA is the CDR2. Reading from cysteine to phenylalanine, the CDR3 counts 13 amino acids. The entry retains the CDR3 DNA only, 39 bases that are in frame from base 1. Between the V and J ends, shortened by 6 bases and 4 bases respectively, the junction contains 15 bases. Points on this clone: There is no known antigen for this receptor. Base qualities are not provided; no much larger clone lies one nucleotide away.

Participants in the prospective study were enrolled through a virtual design, were aged roughly 18 to 100 years, and lived in fewer than 30 United States geographic areas. To assign participants to cohorts, the prospective study relied on clinical history that participants themselves reported in a screening survey and a study questionnaire. Recovered participants in ImmuneRACE Cohort 3 were defined by two consecutive negative NP/OP PCR tests, clearance by a healthcare professional, or resolution of symptoms. In the prospective study, whole blood, serum and a nasopharyngeal or oropharyngeal swab were collected from each participant by mobile phlebotomists. Additional blood draws and questionnaires over an approximately two-month period could optionally be provided by prospective study participants. Before DNA extraction, blood samples from the prospective study were shipped at room temperature or frozen.

Findings and caveats that apply to the study as a whole: The amount of clinical and demographic metadata varied by source and participant and was provided uncurated.

TCRbeta CDR3 regions were amplified from genomic DNA by means of the immunoSEQ Assay, a bias-controlled multiplex PCR. The authors' analysis ran thus. The number of nucleated cells in each sample was estimated by amplification of reference gene primers within the assay. To quantify the absolute abundance of each unique TCRbeta CDR3 rearrangement, sequence reads were collapsed and filtered. For each sample, productive Simpson clonality was calculated as the square root of Simpson's diversity index across productive rearrangements. Here the immuneACCESS table is served through TCRdb, limited to in-frame sequences with V and J called. Missing clones are a known gap in these copies; in checked studies unresolved V genes cover under half, and the rest lacks a known reason. The V and J calls and clone size were taken over from that table, and D and trimming were inferred from the DNA. This sample holds around 390,000 clones; around nine tenths were observed only once. The ten biggest clones cover about a tenth of the sample.

This clonotype was sampled from a woman aged 50 to 65 who had recovered from COVID-19. The specimen was PBMCs or T cells enriched from blood (not recorded which). This chain joins TRBV29-1 to TRBJ1-2; TRBD1 is possibly the D segment (5 matching bases). The nucleotide sequence is given as TGCAGCGTCGGACATCCCCTCCGCTATGGCTACACCTTC. Translated, it reads CSVGHPLRYGYTF.